Below, one T cell receptor (beta chain) is given with its context. Its antigen is not known. TCRdb reprocessed the reads via MiXCR and lists one record per CDR3 protein. The sample records about 900,000 distinct CDR3 sequences, approximately 31% being singletons. This sample was included in a study of T cell repertoires in cytomegalovirus infection. Findings and caveats of the study: Identification of carriers of CMV plus the relevant HLA was achieved through cumulative public TCR beta family frequency. HLA-C-restricted TCR beta clonotypes specific for CMV led the ex vivo response.

This CDR3 spans 14 amino acids. V lost 2 bases, J lost 7 bases, and 4 bases stayed unmatched. In germline, CDR1 is DFQATT, CDR2 SNEGSKA (reference sequence). The rearrangement uses TRBV20-1 and TRBJ1-6; 8 bases fit TRBD1. The clonotype comes from a human donor in good health (CMV status not recorded). Some clones in this sample may be carry-over from other donors' samples. Sample: cultured CD8+ T cells from PBMCs, taken from culture after CMV antigen stimulation. The CDR3 nucleotides are TGCAGTGCTAGATACAGGGGGGGAAATTCACCCCTCCACTTT. Encoded protein: CSARYRGGNSPLHF.